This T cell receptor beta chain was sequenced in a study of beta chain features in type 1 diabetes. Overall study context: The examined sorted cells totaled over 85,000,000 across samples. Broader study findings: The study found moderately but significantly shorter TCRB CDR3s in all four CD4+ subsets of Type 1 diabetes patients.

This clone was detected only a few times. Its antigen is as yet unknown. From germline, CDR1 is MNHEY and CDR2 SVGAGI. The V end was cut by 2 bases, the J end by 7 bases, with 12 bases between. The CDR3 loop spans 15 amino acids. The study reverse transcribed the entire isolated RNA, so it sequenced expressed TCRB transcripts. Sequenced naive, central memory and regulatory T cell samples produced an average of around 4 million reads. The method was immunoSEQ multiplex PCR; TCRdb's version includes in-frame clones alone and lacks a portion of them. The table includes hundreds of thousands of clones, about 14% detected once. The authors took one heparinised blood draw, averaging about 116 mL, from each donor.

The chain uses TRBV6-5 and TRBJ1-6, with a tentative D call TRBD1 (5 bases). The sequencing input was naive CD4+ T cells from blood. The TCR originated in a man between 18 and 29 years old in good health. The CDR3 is CASSYRSGGNSPLHF. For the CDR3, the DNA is TGTGCCAGCAGTTACCGATCCGGGGGGAATTCACCCCTCCACTTT.